A single sample gave rise to the 13 T cell receptor beta chains below, sequenced in a study of cytomegalovirus exposure and HLA in healthy donors. PCR amplification relied on 60 Vbeta primers (plus 13 Jbeta primers). This table comes from immunoSEQ multiplex PCR, and its TCRdb copy is limited to in-frame clones, with some not included. This sample yields 230,000 or so clones, of which 85% to 95% are seen a single time; 1.5% to 2% belongs to the top ten. Input material: PBMCs. The source of these receptors is a girl aged 2 to 9 in good health and CMV-seronegative.

The chain has TRBV10-3 and TRBJ2-2; D perhaps matches TRBD2 (6 bases). Trimming stripped 2 bases from V and 6 bases from J, with 7 bases between. Germline-derived CDR1 and CDR2 are ENHRY and SYGVKD. The CDR3 consists of 13 residues. CDR3 DNA: TGTGCCATCAGTGAGGGGGGGTCCGGGGAGCTGTTTTTT. Translation: CAISEGGSGELFF.

This clone was picked up one time. The chain has TRBV6-6 and TRBJ1-2; the match to TRBD1 covers 7 bases. Germline CDR1 reads MNHNY; CDR2 reads SVGAGI (reference sequence). V was pared by 10 bases and J by 2 bases, with 4 bases of the junction left unmatched. This CDR3 spans 12 amino acids. Here the CDR3 DNA reads TGTGCCACCGTGACAGGGAACTATGGCTACACCTTC. This sequence encodes CATVTGNYGYTF.

The V and J genes are TRBV2 and TRBJ1-1; TRBD1 aligns across 8 bases. The junction had 12 bases not matched to a gene; V was cut back by 3 bases and J by 6 bases. Per germline, CDR1 SNHLY and CDR2 FYNNEI. This CDR3 has 16 residues. The CDR3 sequence is CASSDLGQGAFPEAFF. The CDR3 region has the DNA TGTGCCAGCAGTGACCTCGGACAGGGAGCCTTCCCTGAAGCTTTCTTT.

The chain employs TRBV6-5 and TRBJ2-1; unclear D gene. This CDR3 has 14 amino acids. Per germline, CDR1 MNHEY and CDR2 SVGAGI. The ends were cut back, 4 bases at V and 1 base at J, with 8 bases in the middle. In DNA, the CDR3 is TGTGCCAGCAGTTTCCAGGAATCCTACAATGAGCAGTTCTTC. Translation gives CASSFQESYNEQFF.

Regarding this clone: Other DNA sequences of this sample code for an identical CDR3. V gene TRBV6-1 combines with J gene TRBJ1-1; the D is unclear. The CDR3 spans 14 residues. Trimming took off 0 bases at V and 1 base at J, with 6 bases between the two ends. Germline CDR1 MNHNS, CDR2 SASEGT. The CDR3 loop is CASSEARQNTEAFF. The DNA for the CDR3 is TGTGCCAGCAGTGAAGCGAGACAGAACACTGAAGCTTTCTTT.

V usage is TRBV19 and J usage is TRBJ1-2, with a possible D match to TRBD1 (5 bases). The V gene lost 7 bases and the J gene lost 4 bases, with 13 bases spanning the gap. The CDR3 runs to 13 residues. Germline V gene lookup returns CDR1 LNHDA and CDR2 SQIVND (reference sequence). CDR3 bases: TGTGCCAGTACCACCTCAGGGTTCTATGGCTACACCTTC. Protein: CASTTSGFYGYTF.

The chain joins TRBV29-1 to TRBJ1-1, with D possibly TRBD1 on 6 matching bases. This CDR3 spans 12 amino acids. Trimming took 5 bases from V and 1 from J, leaving 8 bases between them. Germline CDR1 SQVTM, CDR2 ANQGSEA. CDR3 amino acids: CSVTGQNTEAFF. CDR3 DNA: TGCAGCGTTACGGGACAGAACACTGAAGCTTTCTTT.

V usage is TRBV30 and J usage is TRBJ2-1, with 14 bases lining up with TRBD2. The V gene end was trimmed by 4 bases and the J gene end by 4 bases; junction bases not matched to a gene: 6. Germline CDR1 and CDR2: GTSNPN and SVGIG (reference sequence). This CDR3 contains 16 residues. The CDR3 region has the DNA TGTGCCTGGATTCCGACTAGCGGGGGGGGGTACAATGAGCAGTTCTTC. It encodes CAWIPTSGGGYNEQFF.

This chain connects TRBV15 to TRBJ2-1, with 7 bases fitting TRBD1. The CDR3 is 14 residues long. Per the germline V gene, CDR1 is LNHNV and CDR2 is YYDKDF (reference sequence). The J segment lost 4 bases and the V segment lost 9 bases, leaving 9 bases of the junction unmatched. The CDR3 here is CATAGTAPYNEQFF. The CDR3 region has the DNA TGTGCCACGGCAGGGACAGCGCCTTACAATGAGCAGTTCTTC.

This clone has a single count. The chain couples TRBV4-1 to TRBJ2-3, with 11 bases aligning to TRBD2. The CDR3 is made up of 16 amino acids. CDR1 MGHRA and CDR2 YSYEKL come from the germline V gene. Trimming at V came to 3 bases and at J to 2 bases, leaving 4 bases not matched to a gene. CDR3: CASSHLAGGPTDTQYF. In DNA form, the CDR3 reads TGCGCCAGCAGCCACCTAGCGGGAGGACCCACAGATACGCAGTATTTT.

This chain joins TRBV29-1 and TRBJ1-2; D is perhaps TRBD1 (5 bases). The germline V gene has CDR1 SQVTM and CDR2 ANQGSEA. This CDR3 has 14 residues. Trimming pared 6 bases from V and 0 bases from J, leaving 14 bases between. Here the CDR3 reads CSVDGGTSNYGYTF. In DNA form, the CDR3 reads TGCAGCGTGGATGGTGGGACTTCTAACTATGGCTACACCTTC.

This chain connects TRBV4-2 to TRBJ2-3; a possible D gene is TRBD2 (5 bases). The CDR3 loop spans 16 amino acids. CDR1 LGHNA and CDR2 YNFKEQ come from the germline V gene. V was clipped by 1 base and J by 0 bases, with 11 bases between them. CDR3 in amino acids: CASSQAERTSTDTQYF. The CDR3 region has the DNA TGTGCCAGCAGCCAAGCCGAGCGGACGAGCACAGATACGCAGTATTTT.

The chain is built from TRBV29-1 and TRBJ1-1; possible D gene TRBD1, 5 bases. CDR3 length equals 14 residues. V lost 5 bases to trimming and J lost 0 bases, with 13 bases between them. Germline loops: CDR1 SQVTM, CDR2 ANQGSEA. The CDR3 nucleotides are TGCAGCGTTAGGGGTGGGGCGATGAACACTGAAGCTTTCTTT. It translates to CSVRGGAMNTEAFF.